This TCR beta chain was recovered during a study of human T cells and chemical hapten exposure. This clonotype was detected ten times or more. As for time point: pre-sensitization, week 0. The sample's treatment: therapeutic diphenylcyclopropenone sensitization with weekly scalp DPC. The germline V and J ends were trimmed by 2 bases and 6 bases, with 13 bases remaining between them. CDR1 MNHNS and CDR2 SASEGT come from the germline V gene. The CDR3 runs to 14 residues. As the library was built, unique molecular identifiers were attached to individual cDNA molecules. TCRdb called the RACE reads again in MiXCR, with one record for every CDR3 protein. The sample has about 90,000 distinct CDR3 sequences, 8.5% seen once.

The chain recombines TRBV6-1 with TRBJ2-5, with D possibly being TRBD2 (6 bases). The TCR was taken from a man between 35 and 55 years old with alopecia areata. Some clones in this sample may be carry-over from other donors' samples. The sample consisted of whole blood, taken in connection with sensitization to the hapten diphenylcyclopropenone (DPC). The CDR3 protein is CASSEFGGRKTQYF. The CDR3 coding sequence is TGTGCCAGCAGTGAATTTGGGGGGAGAAAGACCCAGTACTTC.